The 27 T cell receptor beta chains given below trace back to one sample, sequenced in a study of OX40 agonist ivuxolimab in advanced cancers. Produced via immunoSEQ multiplex PCR; TCRdb's table is partial and in-frame only. The table records about 18,000 clones, 70% to 90% of them present only once. The sample was CD4+ or CD8+ T cells sorted from blood, taken in a trial of the OX40 agonist ivuxolimab. The receptor set was obtained from an adult with an advanced solid tumor such as melanoma, head and neck, liver or kidney cancer.

The V gene is TRBV6-4, the J gene TRBJ2-2; D might be TRBD2 (5 bases). Germline CDR1 is MRHNA and CDR2 is SNTAGT. Trimming left V 5 bases short and J 0 bases short, with 10 bases between. The CDR3 spans 15 residues. The CDR3 sequence is CASSKRRPNTGELFF. CDR3 coding DNA: TGTGCCAGCAGTAAGAGGAGGCCGAACACCGGGGAGCTGTTTTTT.

The chain has TRBV2 and TRBJ2-7; TRBD1 matches 9 bases. V lost 6 bases and J lost 3; bases outside the gene matches: 3. Germline CDR1 and CDR2: SNHLY and FYNNEI. The CDR3 totals 13 residues. The CDR3 DNA sequence: TGTGCCAGCAGAGGGACAGGGCACTACGAGCAGTACTTC. The encoded protein is CASRGTGHYEQYF.

The chain uses TRBV7-9 and TRBJ2-7, with D possibly TRBD1 on 5 matching bases. The CDR3 consists of 13 residues. V shed 10 bases and J shed 2 bases, with 15 bases lying between them. CDR1 is SEHNR, CDR2 FQNEAQ, per germline (reference sequence). For the CDR3, the DNA is TGTGCCACCGAAATCGTAGGGGCCTACGAGCAGTACTTC. It is translated as CATEIVGAYEQYF.

This clone appeared a single time. The chain links TRBV4-1 to TRBJ2-1; D is perhaps TRBD2 (5 bases). The CDR3 runs 15 residues. V was cut by 0 bases and J by 9 bases, with 15 bases left in between. Germline lookup yields CDR1 MGHRA and CDR2 YSYEKL. The CDR3 nucleotides read TGCGCCAGCAGCCAAGATAGGGCCCCGGGGAGTGAGCAGTTCTTC. This codes for CASSQDRAPGSEQFF.

This clone is termed medium-sized. The chain links TRBV2 to TRBJ2-7; D is possibly TRBD1 or TRBD2 (5 bases each). V was trimmed by 8 bases and J by 2 bases, leaving 13 bases between them. This CDR3 region has 13 residues. Germline lookup yields CDR1 SNHLY and CDR2 FYNNEI. CDR3: CASGDRRTYEQYF. In nucleotides, the CDR3 is TGTGCCAGCGGGGACCGCAGAACCTACGAGCAGTACTTC.

The chain links TRBV6-5 to TRBJ2-3; 11 bases are a match to TRBD2. Germline V gene sequence: CDR1 MNHEY, CDR2 SVGAGI. V lost 0 bases to trimming and J lost 5 bases; unmatched junction nucleotides: 1. The CDR3 has 15 amino acids. CDR3 in amino acids: CASSYSGLAGDTQYF. In nucleotides, the CDR3 is TGTGCCAGCAGTTACTCCGGACTAGCGGGAGATACGCAGTATTTT.

The gene calls are TRBV4-1 and TRBJ2-1; TRBD1 agrees at 7 bases. V trimming: 0 bases; J trimming: 9 bases; junction bases outside the gene matches: 8. Germline-derived CDR1 and CDR2 are MGHRA and YSYEKL. The CDR3 runs to 15 residues. CDR3 in DNA: TGCGCCAGCAGCCAAGAGGTAGGCAGGGGGAGTGAGCAGTTCTTC. It translates to CASSQEVGRGSEQFF.

This chain connects TRBV30 to TRBJ2-2; D perhaps matches TRBD2 (6 bases). This CDR3 is built from 12 residues. Germline CDR1 reads GTSNPN; CDR2 reads SVGIG (reference sequence). Trimming removed 8 bases from V and 8 bases from J, with 15 bases in between. The CDR3 coding sequence is TGTGCCAGAGCCATCCGGGGGGGGGAGCTGTTTTTT. Encoded protein: CARAIRGGELFF.

This sequence joins TRBV27 and TRBJ2-7, with D perhaps TRBD2 (6 bases). Germline loops: CDR1 MNHEY, CDR2 SMNVEV (reference sequence). CDR3 length equals 14 residues. V was clipped by 4 bases and J by 4 bases, with 14 bases between them. CDR3 amino acids: CASSYGGAQYEQYF. The CDR3 region has the DNA TGTGCCAGCAGTTACGGGGGAGCACAGTACGAGCAGTACTTC.

This clone has just one count. The J gene is TRBJ1-5, the V gene TRBV7-9; 9 bases are shared with TRBD1. The V gene end was trimmed by 5 bases and the J gene end by 4 bases; junction bases not matched to a gene: 6. The length of the CDR3 is 15 residues. Looked up from germline, CDR1 is SEHNR and CDR2 is FQNEAQ (reference sequence). The CDR3: CASSVAGTGNQPQHF. The CDR3 bases are TGTGCCAGCAGCGTCGCCGGGACAGGGAATCAGCCCCAGCATTTT.

The chain employs TRBV25-1 and TRBJ1-1; D is uncertain. With 1 base removed from V and 1 base from J, the gap between germline ends came to 4 bases. Germline V gene sequence: CDR1 MGHDK, CDR2 SYGVNS. This CDR3 contains 13 residues. The chain's CDR3 is CASSEWENTEAFF. DNA of the CDR3: TGTGCCAGCAGTGAATGGGAGAACACTGAAGCTTTCTTT.

The V call is TRBV7-8, the J call TRBJ2-3, with TRBD2 matching 7 bases. Per germline, CDR1 SGHVS and CDR2 FQNEAQ. V lost 5 bases to trimming and J lost 0 bases; unmatched junction nucleotides: 8. The CDR3 has 16 residues. This CDR3 reads CASSPGLSGSTDTQYF. The CDR3 DNA is TGTGCCAGCAGCCCCGGCCTTAGCGGGAGCACAGATACGCAGTATTTT.

The chain has TRBV5-4 and TRBJ2-2, with D hard to call. The V gene lost 4 bases and the J gene lost 0 bases, with 7 bases spanning the gap. Germline CDR1 SGHNT, CDR2 YYREEE (reference sequence). This CDR3 contains 14 residues. In DNA form, the CDR3 reads TGTGCCAGCAGCCCTGGTCCGAACACCGGGGAGCTGTTTTTT. It translates to CASSPGPNTGELFF. Based on the CDR3 plus reference TRBV5-4 and TRBJ2-2, the full variable domain is ETGVTQSPTHLIKTRGQQVTLRCSSQSGHNTVSWYQQALGQGPQFIFQYYREEENGRGNFPPRFSGLQFPNYSSELNVNALELDDSALYLCASSPGPNTGELFFGEGSRLTVL.

This clone appeared a single time. The chain is built from TRBV28 and TRBJ2-7; D is unresolved. The germline V gene encodes CDR1 MDHEN and CDR2 SYDVKM. V dropped 5 bases and J dropped 2 bases, with 10 bases sitting between them. CDR3 size: 13 residues. The DNA of the CDR3 is TGTGCCAGCAGTGGAGCAGAAGCCTACGAGCAGTACTTC. Translating it yields CASSGAEAYEQYF.

DNA for the CDR3: TGTGCCAGCACCCTAGCTGGGGGAGAGACCCAGTACTTC. This gives the protein CASTLAGGETQYF. This chain links TRBV7-8 with TRBJ2-5; D possibly matches TRBD1 or TRBD2 (5 bases each). Trimming left V 7 bases short and J 4 bases short, with 13 bases between. The length of the CDR3 is 13 residues. CDR1 is SGHVS, CDR2 FQNEAQ, per germline.

The chain has TRBV28 and TRBJ1-5; 8 bases are shared with TRBD1. Unmatched junction bases numbered 7, after V lost 3 bases and J lost 6 bases. Per germline, CDR1 MDHEN and CDR2 SYDVKM. CDR3 length: 15 residues. The CDR3 here is CASSLRQGAAQPQHF. CDR3 sequence (DNA): TGTGCCAGCAGTTTGAGGCAGGGGGCTGCTCAGCCCCAGCATTTT.

This chain links TRBV7-8 with TRBJ2-2; D might be TRBD1 (5 bases). Germline V lookup: CDR1 SGHVS, CDR2 FQNEAQ. The CDR3 has 15 amino acids. The germline V and J ends were trimmed by 5 bases and 0 bases, with 10 bases remaining between them. The CDR3 spells CASSRQRANTGELFF. The CDR3 region has the DNA TGTGCCAGCAGCCGACAGCGTGCGAACACCGGGGAGCTGTTTTTT.

This chain connects TRBV9 to TRBJ2-3; tentative D call: TRBD2 (6 bases). The germline gives CDR1 SGDLS, CDR2 YYNGEE. This CDR3 has 15 residues. V was clipped by 6 bases and J by 3 bases, with 17 bases between them. The CDR3 here is CASTVGLTSTDTQYF. The CDR3, as DNA: TGTGCCAGCACCGTTGGACTAACCTCAACAGATACGCAGTATTTT.

The V call is TRBV9, the J call TRBJ1-1; D remains ambiguous. The CDR3 contains 14 residues. V lost 0 bases, J lost 6 bases, and 12 bases lay in between. Germline-derived CDR1 and CDR2 are SGDLS and YYNGEE. CDR3 loop: CASSVGWGGPEAFF. The CDR3 region has the DNA TGTGCCAGCAGCGTAGGGTGGGGAGGGCCTGAAGCTTTCTTT.

This clone is a singleton in its sample. The V and J genes are TRBV10-3 and TRBJ2-6; D not resolved. CDR3 length: 15 amino acids. Trimming took 3 bases from V and 0 from J, leaving 6 bases between them. Germline assignment: CDR1 ENHRY and CDR2 SYGVKD. The chain's CDR3 is CAISDSGSGANVLTF. CDR3 in DNA: TGTGCCATCAGTGATAGTGGCTCTGGGGCCAACGTCCTGACTTTC.

The chain couples TRBV29-1 to TRBJ1-2, with D unresolved. The length of the CDR3 is 11 residues. From germline, CDR1 is SQVTM and CDR2 ANQGSEA. Deletions cut 6 bases from V and 8 bases from J, with 13 bases between. This CDR3 reads CSVPAVYGYTF. CDR3 coding DNA: TGCAGCGTCCCGGCTGTGTACGGCTACACCTTC. Based on the CDR3 plus reference TRBV29-1 and TRBJ1-2, the full variable domain is SAVISQKPSRDICQRGTSLTIQCQVDSQVTMMFWYRQQPGQSLTLIATANQGSEATYESGFVIDKFPISRPNLTFSTLTVSNMSPEDSSIYLCSVPAVYGYTFGSGTRLTVV.

The chain links TRBV29-1 to TRBJ2-1; 10 nucleotides agree with TRBD2. Per germline, CDR1 SQVTM and CDR2 ANQGSEA. The CDR3 has 14 amino acids. V lost 6 bases and J lost 4; bases outside the gene matches: 6. In DNA, the CDR3 is TGCAGCGTGCTAACTAGCGGGATATACAATGAGCAGTTCTTC. This sequence encodes CSVLTSGIYNEQFF.

The CDR3 DNA is TGTGCCACCCGCGCCCGTCGCTACGAGCAGTACTTC. Its translation: CATRARRYEQYF. V gene TRBV11-1 combines with J gene TRBJ2-7, with D hard to call. Germline CDR1 reads SGHAT; CDR2 reads FQDESV (reference sequence). The CDR3 totals 12 residues. V was cut by 10 bases and J by 3 bases, with 13 bases left in between.

This chain connects TRBV5-4 to TRBJ1-2, with 8 bases that match TRBD1. J lost 0 bases, V lost 6 bases, and 7 bases had no gene match. The germline CDR1 and CDR2 sequences are SGHNT and YYREEE (reference sequence). This CDR3 has 15 amino acids. The CDR3 coding sequence is TGTGCCAGCATCGCGACAGGGGAAGCTAACTATGGCTACACCTTC. Amino acid sequence: CASIATGEANYGYTF.

This clone was seen a single time. The chain combines TRBV27 with TRBJ2-7, with 10 bases identical to TRBD1. This CDR3 contains 16 residues. Losses at the gene ends were 8 bases for V and 1 base for J; bases not matched to a gene: 11. Germline values: CDR1 MNHEY, CDR2 SMNVEV (reference sequence). The CDR3 reads CASANYLGQGSYEQYF. DNA for the CDR3: TGTGCCAGCGCGAACTACCTGGGACAGGGGTCCTACGAGCAGTACTTC.

This chain uses TRBV28 with TRBJ2-3, with no clear D. Per germline, CDR1 MDHEN and CDR2 SYDVKM. The length of the CDR3 is 14 residues. Trimming stripped 4 bases from V and 2 bases from J, with 10 bases between. CDR3 in DNA: TGTGCCAGCAGTTATGCACAGAACACAGATACGCAGTATTTT. It translates to CASSYAQNTDTQYF.

This CDR3 reads CASSLTSGTPNEQFF. CDR3 DNA sequence: TGTGCCAGTAGTTTGACTAGCGGGACACCCAATGAGCAGTTCTTC. The chain couples TRBV19 to TRBJ2-1; TRBD2 agrees at 11 bases. Germline trimming cut 5 bases from V and 6 bases from J; bases unmatched to any gene: 6. The CDR3 spans 15 residues. CDR1 is LNHDA and CDR2 is SQIVND in the germline V gene (reference sequence). Combining the CDR3 with reference TRBV19 and TRBJ2-1 gives the whole variable domain DGGITQSPKYLFRKEGQNVTLSCEQNLNHDAMYWYRQDPGQGLRLIYYSQIVNDFQKGDIAEGYSVSREKKESFPLTVTSAQKNPTAFYLCASSLTSGTPNEQFFGPGTRLTVL.